One sample yielded the 2 T cell receptor beta chains listed below, sequenced in a study of vaccination effects on CD4 cells after COVID-19. The method was immunoSEQ multiplex PCR; TCRdb's version includes in-frame clones alone and lacks a portion of them. The table shows tens of thousands of clones, with approximately 78% occurring only once. Following an approximately ten-day culture, CD4+ T cells were purified. These receptors have no known antigen. Sequenced material: CD4+ T cells from PBMCs cultured without peptide, taken before COVID-19 vaccination. The receptors originated from a human donor who had a prior SARS-CoV-2 infection.

The V and J genes are TRBV7-3 and TRBJ2-2, with D possibly TRBD1 on 5 matching bases. The CDR3 is 15 amino acids. Germline CDR1 is SGHTA and CDR2 is FQGTGA. V was shortened by 1 base and J by 1 base, with 7 bases between the two germline ends. The DNA of the CDR3 is TGTGCCAGCAGCTTAAACACAGGGAACACCGGGGAGCTGTTTTTT. Encoded protein: CASSLNTGNTGELFF. The full variable domain, with the rest looked up from reference TRBV7-3 and TRBJ2-2, is GAGVSQTPSNKVTEKGKYVELRCDPISGHTALYWYRQSLGQGPEFLIYFQGTGAADDSGLPNDRFFAVRPEGSVSTLKIQRTERGDSAVYLCASSLNTGNTGELFFGEGSRLTVL.

The CDR3 sequence: CASSPRLGDGTGELFF. CDR3 coding DNA: TGTGCCAGCAGCCCCCGTTTAGGGGATGGCACCGGGGAGCTGTTTTTT. The J gene is TRBJ2-2, the V gene TRBV5-6, with a weak D call TRBD1 (5 bases). The V gene's germline CDR1 is SGHDT and CDR2 YYEEEE. Trimming took 4 bases from V and 4 from J, leaving 17 bases between them. This CDR3 region has 16 residues.